A selection of T cell receptor beta chains follows, all from one sample in a study of immune evolution from preneoplasia to lung adenocarcinoma. Produced via immunoSEQ multiplex PCR; TCRdb's table is partial and in-frame only. The data show about 5,700 clones, 65% to 80% seen once. Sequencing was done on a sample of FFPE adjacent normal lung tissue. The source of these receptors is a person aged 70 to 79 with lung adenocarcinoma. The CDR3 runs from the conserved cysteine through the conserved F or W. The D gene is left open where the match is weak. Rows may omit the clone size; those that give it use once, few, many or a size class.

clone size: .
J gene: TRBJ2-2
D gene: .
V gene: TRBV20-1
CDR3 DNA: TGCAGTGCCCCGGGACCCGGGGAGCTGTTTTTT
CDR3 protein: CSAPGPGELFF

clone size: once
J gene: TRBJ2-1
D gene: .
V gene: TRBV5-1
CDR3 DNA: TGCGCCAGCAGCTTGGCAAGCACGGAGAGCTCCTACAATGAGCAGTTCTTC
CDR3 protein: CASSLASTESSYNEQFF

clone size: .
J gene: TRBJ1-1
D gene: .
V gene: TRBV28
CDR3 DNA: TGTGCCAGCAGCCACAGGGCTGAAGCTTTCTTT
CDR3 protein: CASSHRAEAFF

clone size: .
J gene: TRBJ1-4
D gene: .
V gene: TRBV4-3
CDR3 DNA: TGCGCCAGCAGCCAAGTTTCATCGGATGAAAAACTGTTTTTT
CDR3 protein: CASSQVSSDEKLFF

clone size: large
J gene: TRBJ2-6
D gene: .
V gene: TRBV5-1
CDR3 DNA: TGCGCCAGCTATGACTCGGGGGCCAACGTCCTGACTTTC
CDR3 protein: CASYDSGANVLTF

clone size: .
J gene: TRBJ2-1
D gene: .
V gene: TRBV15
CDR3 DNA: TGTGCCACCAGCAGAGATGGGGGGAACTACAATGAGCAGTTCTTC
CDR3 protein: CATSRDGGNYNEQFF

clone size: .
J gene: TRBJ1-4
D gene: .
V gene: TRBV6-5
CDR3 DNA: TGTGCCAGCAAAAGGGGAAATGAAAAACTGTTTTTT
CDR3 protein: CASKRGNEKLFF

clone size: .
J gene: TRBJ2-3
D gene: .
V gene: TRBV11-2
CDR3 DNA: TGTGCCAGCAGCTTACCGCAGCATACGCAGTATTTT
CDR3 protein: CASSLPQHTQYF

clone size: few
J gene: TRBJ2-6
D gene: .
V gene: TRBV27
CDR3 DNA: TGTGCCAGCAGTTTATCGAGCTCTGGGGCCAACGTCCTGACTTTC
CDR3 protein: CASSLSSSGANVLTF

clone size: .
J gene: TRBJ2-5
D gene: TRBD1
V gene: TRBV19
CDR3 DNA: TGTGCCAGTAGTATAGATCAAGGGACAGGGAGGGAGACCCAGTACTTC
CDR3 protein: CASSIDQGTGRETQYF

clone size: .
J gene: TRBJ2-5
D gene: TRBD1
V gene: TRBV9
CDR3 DNA: TGTGCCAGCAGCCGGAGATTAACAGGGGAAGAGACCCAGTACTTC
CDR3 protein: CASSRRLTGEETQYF

clone size: .
J gene: TRBJ2-1
D gene: .
V gene: TRBV30
CDR3 DNA: TGTGTCTGGCGCCCCATCGGAACCTACAATGAGCAGTTCTTC
CDR3 protein: CVWRPIGTYNEQFF

clone size: .
J gene: TRBJ2-7
D gene: .
V gene: TRBV4-3
CDR3 DNA: TGCGCCAGCAGCCCCTATGGAGGGGCCTACGAGCAGTACTTC
CDR3 protein: CASSPYGGAYEQYF

clone size: .
J gene: TRBJ2-1
D gene: TRBD1
V gene: TRBV5-6
CDR3 DNA: TGTGCCAGCAGCTTGGAGCAGGGGGCTCCCTACAATGAGCAGTTCTTC
CDR3 protein: CASSLEQGAPYNEQFF

clone size: .
J gene: TRBJ1-2
D gene: .
V gene: TRBV4-3
CDR3 DNA: TGCGCCAGCAGCCAAGATTGGGGCACTAACTATGGCTACACCTTC
CDR3 protein: CASSQDWGTNYGYTF

clone size: .
J gene: TRBJ2-3
D gene: .
V gene: TRBV4-1
CDR3 DNA: TGCGCCAGCAGCCAAACCCAGGGAGGTCGCACAGATACGCAGTATTTT
CDR3 protein: CASSQTQGGRTDTQYF

clone size: .
J gene: TRBJ1-3
D gene: .
V gene: TRBV5-6
CDR3 DNA: TGTGCCAGCAGCTTAACCCTGACAGGCTCTGGAAACACCATATATTTT
CDR3 protein: CASSLTLTGSGNTIYF

clone size: few
J gene: TRBJ2-3
D gene: .
V gene: TRBV30
CDR3 DNA: TGTGCCTGGAGTGTGGGCCTCTCAGGGACCGGCCTGTATTTT
CDR3 protein: CAWSVGLSGTGLYF

clone size: .
J gene: TRBJ2-1
D gene: .
V gene: TRBV13
CDR3 DNA: TGTGCCAGCAGCTCCCAGGGACCGAATGAGCAGTTCTTC
CDR3 protein: CASSSQGPNEQFF

clone size: .
J gene: TRBJ2-1
D gene: .
V gene: TRBV18
CDR3 DNA: TGTGCCAGCTCACCTGGGCGGTACAATGAGCAGTTCTTC
CDR3 protein: CASSPGRYNEQFF

clone size: .
J gene: TRBJ2-7
D gene: TRBD2
V gene: TRBV29-1
CDR3 DNA: TGCAGCGTTGAAAGCGGGGGTGGAGGCGCCTCCTACGAGCAGTACTTC
CDR3 protein: CSVESGGGGASYEQYF

clone size: .
J gene: TRBJ2-7
D gene: .
V gene: TRBV30
CDR3 DNA: TGTGCCTGGAGTGTGGTAGGGGGCTCCTACGAGCAGTACTTC
CDR3 protein: CAWSVVGGSYEQYF

clone size: .
J gene: TRBJ2-1
D gene: .
V gene: TRBV6-5
CDR3 DNA: TGTGCCAGCAGTTACTCGGTAAAGGGCGATGAGCAGTTCTTC
CDR3 protein: CASSYSVKGDEQFF

clone size: few
J gene: TRBJ2-7
D gene: .
V gene: TRBV5-1
CDR3 DNA: TGCGCCAGCAGCTTGGAGGGGGATGGGTACGAGCAGTACTTC
CDR3 protein: CASSLEGDGYEQYF

clone size: .
J gene: TRBJ2-3
D gene: .
V gene: TRBV2
CDR3 DNA: TGTGCCAGCAGGACTAAGTTCACAGATACGCAGTATTTT
CDR3 protein: CASRTKFTDTQYF

clone size: .
J gene: TRBJ1-2
D gene: TRBD1
V gene: TRBV6-5
CDR3 DNA: TGTGCCAGCAGTTACGGACAGGGGATTTATGGCTACACCTTC
CDR3 protein: CASSYGQGIYGYTF

clone size: .
J gene: TRBJ1-3
D gene: TRBD1
V gene: TRBV6-1
CDR3 DNA: TGTGCCAGCACTAACCCCGGACAGGGTGGAAACACCATATATTTT
CDR3 protein: CASTNPGQGGNTIYF

clone size: once
J gene: TRBJ2-7
D gene: TRBD1
V gene: TRBV19
CDR3 DNA: TGTGCCGTGGGTAGGACAGGGCCCTACGAGCAGTACTTC
CDR3 protein: CAVGRTGPYEQYF

clone size: .
J gene: TRBJ1-2
D gene: .
V gene: TRBV11-2
CDR3 DNA: TGTGCCAGCAGCCCCGCGCAGCGGTATGGCTACACCTTC
CDR3 protein: CASSPAQRYGYTF

clone size: .
J gene: TRBJ2-7
D gene: .
V gene: TRBV11-2
CDR3 DNA: TGTGCCAGCAGCTTAGGTGGGAGTTACGAGCAGTACTTC
CDR3 protein: CASSLGGSYEQYF

clone size: few
J gene: TRBJ2-2
D gene: .
V gene: TRBV6-5
CDR3 DNA: TGTGCCAGCAGGGACTACCGCATGAACACCGGGGAGCTGTTTTTT
CDR3 protein: CASRDYRMNTGELFF

clone size: .
J gene: TRBJ1-5
D gene: .
V gene: TRBV7-9
CDR3 DNA: TGTGCCAGCAGCCCCATCGATCAGCCCCAGCATTTT
CDR3 protein: CASSPIDQPQHF

clone size: .
J gene: TRBJ2-1
D gene: .
V gene: TRBV19
CDR3 DNA: TGTGCCAGTAGTATAGGGTCCATCCAGAGCTCCTACAATGAGCAGTTCTTC
CDR3 protein: CASSIGSIQSSYNEQFF

clone size: .
J gene: TRBJ2-7
D gene: .
V gene: TRBV6-1
CDR3 DNA: TGTGCCAGCAGTGACCTACGGGAGCAGTACTTC
CDR3 protein: CASSDLREQYF

clone size: once
J gene: TRBJ2-1
D gene: .
V gene: TRBV5-1
CDR3 DNA: TGCGCCAGCAGCTTGCCTCCCCCCTACAATGAGCAGTTCTTC
CDR3 protein: CASSLPPPYNEQFF

clone size: .
J gene: TRBJ2-3
D gene: .
V gene: TRBV2
CDR3 DNA: TGTGCCAGCAGTGACCAATCCTCTATCTTCACAGATACGCAGTATTTT
CDR3 protein: CASSDQSSIFTDTQYF

clone size: .
J gene: TRBJ1-2
D gene: .
V gene: TRBV5-6
CDR3 DNA: TGTGCCAGCAGCTTGGAGGGAGTAGGTGGCTACACCTTC
CDR3 protein: CASSLEGVGGYTF

clone size: .
J gene: TRBJ2-7
D gene: TRBD2
V gene: TRBV19
CDR3 DNA: TGTGCCAGTAGTGTGACTAGCGGGAGCTACGAGCAGTACTTC
CDR3 protein: CASSVTSGSYEQYF

clone size: .
J gene: TRBJ1-5
D gene: .
V gene: TRBV7-2
CDR3 DNA: TGTGCCAGCAGCTTAGAAGGTTATAGCAATCAGCCCCAGCATTTT
CDR3 protein: CASSLEGYSNQPQHF

clone size: .
J gene: TRBJ1-1
D gene: .
V gene: TRBV12-5
CDR3 DNA: TGTGCTAGTGGTTCAGACGTGAACACTGAAGCTTTCTTT
CDR3 protein: CASGSDVNTEAFF

clone size: .
J gene: TRBJ2-1
D gene: TRBD1
V gene: TRBV5-1
CDR3 DNA: TGCGCCAGCAGCCCGGGACAGGAGGACAATGAGCAGTTCTTC
CDR3 protein: CASSPGQEDNEQFF

clone size: .
J gene: TRBJ2-5
D gene: .
V gene: TRBV5-1
CDR3 DNA: TGCGCCAGCAGCTTGGTGGGAGGAGATGAGACCCAGTACTTC
CDR3 protein: CASSLVGGDETQYF

clone size: .
J gene: TRBJ2-3
D gene: TRBD2
V gene: TRBV10-3
CDR3 DNA: TGTGCCATCAGGGAAGGGACTAGCGATTACACAGATACGCAGTATTTT
CDR3 protein: CAIREGTSDYTDTQYF

clone size: .
J gene: TRBJ2-7
D gene: .
V gene: TRBV6-5
CDR3 DNA: TGTGCCAGCAGTTACCGCGCGGGGGCCTTCCCGTACGAGCAGTACTTC
CDR3 protein: CASSYRAGAFPYEQYF

clone size: .
J gene: TRBJ2-7
D gene: .
V gene: TRBV19
CDR3 DNA: TGTGCCAGTAGTCCGTTGAGTTCCCGAACCTACGAGCAGTACTTC
CDR3 protein: CASSPLSSRTYEQYF

clone size: .
J gene: TRBJ1-4
D gene: .
V gene: TRBV28
CDR3 DNA: TGTGCCAGCAGTTCCCTCAGGGCAACTAATGAAAAACTGTTTTTT
CDR3 protein: CASSSLRATNEKLFF

clone size: .
J gene: TRBJ2-7
D gene: .
V gene: TRBV11-2
CDR3 DNA: TGTGCCAGCAGCCCTCGCATCTACGAGCAGTACTTC
CDR3 protein: CASSPRIYEQYF

clone size: .
J gene: TRBJ1-1
D gene: .
V gene: TRBV7-9
CDR3 DNA: TGTGCCAGCAGCTTATCGGGCGACACTGAAGCTTTCTTT
CDR3 protein: CASSLSGDTEAFF

clone size: .
J gene: TRBJ2-3
D gene: .
V gene: TRBV9
CDR3 DNA: TGTGCCAGCAGCGTAGGGACTTCAGATACGCAGTATTTT
CDR3 protein: CASSVGTSDTQYF